The 9 T cell receptor beta chains below come from one sample, sequenced in a study of blood T cell repertoires in COVID-19. Libraries were prepared by immunoSEQ multiplex PCR; TCRdb keeps only in-frame clonotypes and omits some of them. Of 150,000 to 200,000 clones in the sample, about four fifths were seen once. Sequencing used peripheral blood. The receptors shown here come from a woman aged 70-85 years with acute or convalescent COVID-19.

V gene TRBV29-1 combines with J gene TRBJ1-1, with D unclear. Trimming shortened V by 3 bases and J by 5 bases, and 7 bases separated the two germline ends. CDR1 and CDR2 from the germline V gene are SQVTM and ANQGSEA. This CDR3 spans 11 amino acids. As DNA, the CDR3 is TGCAGCGTTGACCGGGGAACTGAAGCTTTCTTT. It yields the protein CSVDRGTEAFF.

V and J are TRBV28 and TRBJ2-1; 9 bases fit TRBD2. The germline gives CDR1 MDHEN, CDR2 SYDVKM. The junction had 9 bases not matched to a gene; V was cut back by 7 bases and J by 8 bases. This CDR3 spans 14 amino acids. The CDR3 DNA is TGTGCCAGCATACCGGCTAGCGGGAATCATGAGCAGTTCTTC. Protein product: CASIPASGNHEQFF.

J is TRBJ1-6 and V is TRBV5-1, with 9 bases that match TRBD1. The CDR3 sequence is 15 residues long. From germline, CDR1 is SGHRS and CDR2 YFSETQ. J gave up 6 bases and V 3 bases, and 4 bases lay outside the gene matches. CDR3 protein: CASSWGQGLNSPLHF. CDR3 coding DNA: TGCGCCAGCAGCTGGGGACAGGGTCTTAATTCACCCCTCCACTTT.

V usage is TRBV10-2 and J usage is TRBJ2-5; 7 bases fit TRBD1. Germline V CDR1 and CDR2: WSHSY, SAAADI. J lost 4 bases, V lost 6 bases, and 11 bases had no gene match. The CDR3 consists of 15 residues. Written as DNA, the CDR3 is TGCGCCAGCAGAGCCGACAGGGCCGTAGTAGAGACCCAGTACTTC. This gives the protein CASRADRAVVETQYF.

This clone was counted a few times. The chain recombines TRBV7-2 with TRBJ2-6, with D unclear. This CDR3 is built from 17 residues. V was trimmed by 5 bases and J by 0 bases, leaving 14 bases between them. Germline values: CDR1 SGHTA, CDR2 FQGNSA. Here the CDR3 reads CASSPRGTGSGANVLTF. The CDR3 DNA follows: TGTGCCAGCAGCCCCCGAGGAACGGGCTCTGGGGCCAACGTCCTGACTTTC.

The rearrangement uses TRBV28 and TRBJ1-5, with D tentatively TRBD1 (6 bases). This CDR3 has 16 residues. The germline V gene encodes CDR1 MDHEN and CDR2 SYDVKM. V dropped 6 bases and J dropped 3 bases, with 18 bases sitting between them. CDR3 nucleotides: TGTGCCAGCAGCCCTGAGGGAGGGGGATACAATCAGCCCCAGCATTTT. Translated: CASSPEGGGYNQPQHF.

The V and J genes are TRBV28 and TRBJ1-4, with 9 bases that match TRBD1. Germline CDR1 is MDHEN and CDR2 is SYDVKM. This CDR3 spans 15 amino acids. After removal of 5 bases from V and 5 bases from J, the junction contained 6 bases not matched to a gene. In DNA form, the CDR3 reads TGTGCCAGCAGTCGCGACAGGGGGGCGAATGAAAAACTGTTTTTT. Its protein product is CASSRDRGANEKLFF.

This clone was seen once. V is TRBV30 and J is TRBJ2-1, with 7 positions matching TRBD2. Germline CDR1 reads GTSNPN; CDR2 reads SVGIG (reference sequence). J gave up 7 bases and V 7 bases, and 16 bases lay outside the gene matches. The CDR3 contains 15 residues. The CDR3 bases are TGTGCCTTGGAGTCCGGGCGGGAGTTAACAAATGAGCAGTTCTTC. Translating it yields CALESGRELTNEQFF.

The chain joins TRBV7-9 to TRBJ2-1; D possibly corresponds to TRBD1 (7 bases). The germline V and J ends were trimmed by 11 bases and 9 bases, with 14 bases remaining between them. This CDR3 contains 11 residues. Per the germline V gene, CDR1 is SEHNR and CDR2 is FQNEAQ (reference sequence). CDR3 region: CAGGGFREQFF. The CDR3 nucleotides read TGTGCCGGAGGGGGCTTTCGTGAGCAGTTCTTC. The full variable domain, its missing parts supplied by reference TRBV7-9 and TRBJ2-1, is DTGVSQNPRHKITKRGQNVTFRCDPISEHNRLYWYRQTLGQGPEFLTYFQNEAQLEKSRLLSDRFSAERPKGSFSTLEIQRTEQGDSAMYLCAGGGFREQFFGPGTRLTVL.